This T cell receptor (beta chain) was sequenced in a study of cytomegalovirus exposure and HLA in healthy donors. Study-level results: In a later analysis, most CMV-associated TCR beta chains appeared HLA-restricted. A later analysis linked a missense DCLRE1C variant to TCR beta V- and J-gene trimming. CMV serostatus was the only recorded immune exposure for donors. In an earlier analysis, in several hundred donors, most V segments appeared productive either ~87% or ~30% of the time.

Vbeta (60) and Jbeta (13) primers were used in the PCR. The repertoire was sequenced with immunoSEQ multiplex PCR; TCRdb's copy has only in-frame clones and lacks some. Here the sample spans 180,000 or so clones, roughly 80% being singletons. V dropped 2 bases and J dropped 4; count of bases not matched to a gene: 13. The CDR3 has 17 residues. CDR1 is SEHNR, CDR2 FQNEAQ, per germline (reference sequence). Concerning this clone itself: Its antigen is unknown.

The gene calls are TRBV7-9 and TRBJ1-1, with TRBD1 matching 7 bases. Sequenced material: PBMCs. This sequence was found in a female donor in good health and CMV-seronegative. The CDR3 protein is CASSLTHARDRATEAFF. DNA of the CDR3: TGTGCCAGCAGCTTAACCCACGCCCGAGACAGGGCCACTGAAGCTTTCTTT.